This passage covers 28 T cell receptor beta chains from one sample sequenced in a study of blood T cells in healthy people across ages. The authors ran a second PCR of about 6 to 11 cycles using a sample-barcoded 5' primer and a J-beta primer mix. TCRdb fed the 5' RACE reads into MiXCR, producing one record per CDR3 protein. The table lists 850,000 to 1,000,000 distinct CDR3 sequences, under 50% of them singletons, with roughly an eighth in the top ten. Sequencing used blood. The source is a man in his thirties or forties in good health.

The chain combines TRBV7-2 with TRBJ1-2, with a possible D match to TRBD1 (6 bases). The V gene lost 4 bases and the J gene lost 3 bases, with 15 bases spanning the gap. This CDR3 comprises 15 residues. CDR1 is SGHTA, CDR2 FQGNSA, per germline. This CDR3 reads CASSSPLQGYYGYTF. The CDR3, as DNA: TGTGCCAGCAGCTCACCCCTACAGGGATACTATGGCTACACCTTC.

This clonotype was recorded a few times. The rearrangement joins TRBV10-3 to TRBJ1-6, with D possibly matching TRBD1 (6 bases). The CDR3 sequence is 14 residues long. Between the trimmed V and J ends, which lost 4 bases and 10 bases, there was a span of 14 bases. Per germline, CDR1 ENHRY and CDR2 SYGVKD. The CDR3 sequence: CAISVQGSDSPLHF. Here the CDR3 DNA reads TGTGCCATCAGTGTACAGGGCTCGGACTCACCCCTCCACTTT.

This clonotype came up a few times. The rearrangement joins TRBV20-1 to TRBJ2-1; no firm D call. The length of the CDR3 is 14 residues. Germline V gene data show CDR1 as DFQATT and CDR2 as SNEGSKA (reference sequence). Trimming stripped 5 bases from V and 0 bases from J, with 11 bases between. The CDR3 is CSALTESSYNEQFF. The CDR3 region has the DNA TGCAGTGCTTTGACCGAAAGCTCCTACAATGAGCAGTTCTTC.

In its sample, this clonotype was seen a few times. The gene calls are TRBV25-1 and TRBJ1-6; 7 bases align to TRBD1. After removal of 5 bases from V and 10 bases from J, the junction contained 14 bases not matched to a gene. CDR3 length: 16 residues. CDR1 and CDR2 from the germline V gene are MGHDK and SYGVNS. The CDR3 region has the DNA TGTGCCAGCAGTAAGACAGCCAAGGGGGCTCGATCACCCCTCCACTTT. Residues: CASSKTAKGARSPLHF.

This clonotype occurred a few times. V and J are TRBV7-6 and TRBJ1-4, with unresolved D. CDR3 length equals 12 residues. CDR1 and CDR2 (germline): SGHVS, FNYEAQ. Between the trimmed V and J ends, which lost 5 bases and 6 bases, there was a span of 7 bases. CDR3 protein: CASSHRDEKLFF. The CDR3 DNA follows: TGTGCCAGCAGCCACCGGGATGAAAAACTGTTTTTT.

The V call is TRBV7-9, the J call TRBJ1-5; 10 positions match TRBD1. CDR3 length: 16 residues. V shed 3 bases and J 0 bases; nucleotides not matched to a gene: 2. Germline loops: CDR1 SEHNR, CDR2 FQNEAQ (reference sequence). CDR3 loop: CASSFWTGGSNQPQHF. CDR3 nucleotides: TGTGCCAGCAGCTTTTGGACAGGGGGTAGCAATCAGCCCCAGCATTTT.

V and J are TRBV11-2 and TRBJ2-3, with 9 bases fitting TRBD1. Germline V gives CDR1 SGHAT, CDR2 FQNNGV. This CDR3 has 17 residues. The trim removed 5 bases at V and 3 bases at J, leaving 12 bases unmatched. Here the CDR3 reads CASSRWDQGQGTDTQYF. CDR3 coding DNA: TGTGCCAGCAGCCGGTGGGATCAGGGACAGGGTACAGATACGCAGTATTTT.

This clonotype was found a few times. The V and J genes are TRBV2 and TRBJ2-1, with 12 positions matching TRBD1. Germline V CDR1 and CDR2: SNHLY, FYNNEI. The CDR3 consists of 14 residues. Germline trimming cut 5 bases from V and 8 bases from J; bases unmatched to any gene: 4. The CDR3 here is CASSRDRGPDEQFF. DNA of the CDR3: TGTGCCAGCAGTCGGGACAGGGGGCCGGATGAGCAGTTCTTC. Full variable domain (remainder filled in from reference TRBV2 and TRBJ2-1): EPEVTQTPSHQVTQMGQEVILRCVPISNHLYFYWYRQILGQKVEFLVSFYNNEISEKSEIFDDQFSVERPDGSNFTLKIRSTKLEDSAMYFCASSRDRGPDEQFFGPGTRLTVL.

This chain joins TRBV21-1 and TRBJ1-5; the DNA was not used to check the table's D call, TRBD1. TRBV21-1 is designated a pseudogene. This CDR3 is built from 18 residues. CDR3 DNA: TGTGCCAGCAGCAAAGGTGTGGGACAGGGCCATAGCAATCAGCCCCAGCATTTT. Translating it yields CASSKGVGQGHSNQPQHF.

This chain joins TRBV29-1 and TRBJ2-1; D call uncertain. V was pared by 7 bases and J by 6 bases, with 16 bases between. The CDR3 contains 13 residues. Germline V lookup: CDR1 SQVTM, CDR2 ANQGSEA. The CDR3 sequence is CSGRRYLGNEQFF. The DNA for the CDR3 is TGCAGCGGCCGCCGGTACCTAGGCAATGAGCAGTTCTTC.

The J gene is TRBJ2-7, the V gene TRBV27; the D is unclear. This CDR3 contains 12 residues. CDR1 is MNHEY and CDR2 is SMNVEV in the germline V gene (reference sequence). V lost 6 bases and J lost 2, with 8 bases in between. CDR3 sequence reads: CASSDTTYEQYF. In DNA, the CDR3 is TGTGCCAGCAGCGACACGACCTACGAGCAGTACTTC.

A word on this clonotype: The junction differs from germline at one of its ends, possibly a read error. V and J are TRBV5-6 and TRBJ2-3; D is possibly TRBD1 (5 bases). Germline values: CDR1 SGHDT, CDR2 YYEEEE. This CDR3 region has 15 residues. DNA for the CDR3: TGTACCAGCAGCTTTGTAGGGGCTAGCACAGATACGCAGTATTTT. This sequence encodes CTSSFVGASTDTQYF.

The J gene is TRBJ1-1, the V gene TRBV4-1, with D possibly matching TRBD1 (5 bases). Germline V gene sequence: CDR1 MGHRA, CDR2 YSYEKL. V lost 0 bases to trimming and J lost 5 bases, with 13 bases between them. The CDR3 spans 15 residues. In nucleotides, the CDR3 is TGCGCCAGCAGCCAAGAAGAACGTGAGGGGACTGAAGCTTTCTTT. Protein sequence: CASSQEEREGTEAFF.

In this sample, this clonotype turned up once. An end of the junction does not agree with germline; a read error may underlie this. V gene TRBV3-1 combines with J gene TRBJ2-1; possible D gene TRBD2, 7 bases. In germline, CDR1 is LGHDT, CDR2 YNNKEL (reference sequence). The CDR3 is 13 amino acids. The CDR3 DNA is TGTGCCAGCAGCCGCCGGGGGGACAATGAGCAGTTATTC. This translates into CASSRRGDNEQLF.

This clonotype was detected a few times. V usage is TRBV5-1 and J usage is TRBJ2-3; TRBD2 is a possible D gene (7 bases). V lost 3 bases, J lost 2 bases, and 13 bases lay in between. Germline V gene data show CDR1 as SGHRS and CDR2 as YFSETQ. This CDR3 spans 15 amino acids. CDR3 residues: CASSSWGGTTDTQYF. The CDR3 bases are TGCGCCAGCAGCTCTTGGGGGGGCACCACAGATACGCAGTATTTT. Combining the CDR3 with reference TRBV5-1 and TRBJ2-3 gives the whole variable domain KAGVTQTPRYLIKTRGQQVTLSCSPISGHRSVSWYQQTPGQGLQFLFEYFSETQRNKGNFPGRFSGRQFSNSRSEMNVSTLELGDSALYLCASSSWGGTTDTQYFGPGTRLTVL.

The chain uses TRBV7-2 and TRBJ2-7, with 9 bases identical to TRBD1. The germline gives CDR1 SGHTA, CDR2 FQGNSA. CDR3 length: 14 residues. V shed 5 bases and J 7 bases; nucleotides not matched to a gene: 9. CDR3 bases: TGTGCCAGCAGCCGGACAGGGGTCAGGAGGGAGCAGTACTTC. Protein sequence: CASSRTGVRREQYF.

The genes are TRBV5-1 and TRBJ2-1, with D perhaps TRBD1 (6 bases). Germline lookup yields CDR1 SGHRS and CDR2 YFSETQ. This CDR3 has 15 residues. Trimming pared 4 bases from V and 7 bases from J, leaving 18 bases between. In DNA form, the CDR3 reads TGCGCCAGCAGCCCGGACTCCACCCAGGGGAATGAGCAGTTCTTC. It is translated as CASSPDSTQGNEQFF.

As to this clonotype: One end of the junction is discordant with germline, which a read error may explain. The chain uses TRBV6-2 or TRBV6-3 and TRBJ2-5; D possibly corresponds to TRBD1 (5 bases). Germline CDR1 is MNHEY and CDR2 is SVGEGT. The CDR3 has 13 residues. CDR3 bases: TGTGCCAGCAGCCCGGACACGGAAGACACCCAGTACTTC. Translated, it gives CASSPDTEDTQYF.

The chain employs TRBV20-1 and TRBJ2-3; D gene unclear. The CDR3 runs to 17 residues. Germline values: CDR1 DFQATT, CDR2 SNEGSKA (reference sequence). Deletions cut 1 base from V and 2 bases from J, with 19 bases between. This chain's CDR3 is CSARGSQEVIYTDTQYF. The DNA for the CDR3 is TGCAGTGCTAGAGGGAGTCAGGAAGTTATTTACACAGATACGCAGTATTTT.

This clonotype was recorded at least ten times. J is TRBJ1-2 and V is TRBV20-1; D is possibly TRBD1 (6 bases). V was pared by 1 base and J by 9 bases, with 15 bases between. This CDR3 is 13 amino acids long. Per germline, CDR1 DFQATT and CDR2 SNEGSKA (reference sequence). CDR3 region: CSARAGRDTRYTF. CDR3 in DNA: TGCAGTGCTAGAGCGGGCCGGGACACCCGCTACACCTTC.

The rearrangement uses TRBV21-1 and TRBJ1-5; no check of the table's D call, TRBD1, against the DNA was made. TRBV21-1 is shown as a pseudogene. This CDR3 is built from 15 residues. Written as DNA, the CDR3 is TGTGCCAGCAGCTCCCGGGACAGTACCCGGGGGCCCCAGCATTTT. Translation: CASSSRDSTRGPQHF.

The rearrangement links TRBV7-2 to TRBJ2-7, with D unresolved. The CDR3 covers 15 residues. Germline V lookup: CDR1 SGHTA, CDR2 FQGNSA. V lost 5 bases and J 0 bases, leaving 14 bases between the germline ends. The CDR3 loop reads CASSLPGASSYEQYF. DNA for the CDR3: TGTGCCAGCAGCCTCCCCGGCGCAAGCTCCTACGAGCAGTACTTC.

This chain joins TRBV6-2 or TRBV6-3 and TRBJ2-7; perhaps TRBD1 as D (5 bases). CDR3 length equals 15 residues. CDR1 and CDR2 (germline): MNHEY, SVGEGT. V lost 5 bases and J lost 6, with 20 bases in between. In DNA, the CDR3 is TGTGCCAGCAGTCATGACAGTAACTCTGCCCTCGAGCAGTACTTC. Translating gives CASSHDSNSALEQYF.

This clonotype has more than one count but fewer than ten. The chain joins TRBV6-5 to TRBJ1-6; D perhaps matches TRBD1 (6 bases). Trimming pared 2 bases from V and 7 bases from J, leaving 18 bases between. The CDR3 is 17 residues long. Per the germline V gene, CDR1 is MNHEY and CDR2 is SVGAGI. This CDR3 is CASSYPRLQGSNSPLHF. The CDR3 nucleotides are TGTGCCAGCAGTTACCCCCGCCTACAGGGTTCGAATTCACCCCTCCACTTT.

This chain joins TRBV13 and TRBJ2-5; a weak D match, TRBD2 (7 bases). This CDR3 has 15 residues. V was cut by 5 bases and J by 4 bases, with 17 bases left in between. The germline CDR1 and CDR2 sequences are PRHDT and FYEKMQ (reference sequence). CDR3 in DNA: TGTGCCAGCAGCGGTCGGCGGGGGCATGCAGAGACCCAGTACTTC. Protein sequence: CASSGRRGHAETQYF. Full variable domain (rest looked up from reference TRBV13 and TRBJ2-5): AAGVIQSPRHLIKEKRETATLKCYPIPRHDTVYWYQQGPGQDPQFLISFYEKMQSDKGSIPDRFSAQQFSDYHSELNMSSLELGDSALYFCASSGRRGHAETQYFGPGTRLLVL.

The J gene is TRBJ2-7, the V gene TRBV5-1; a possible D gene is TRBD2 (8 bases). V dropped 4 bases and J dropped 3 bases, with 17 bases sitting between them. Germline V lookup: CDR1 SGHRS, CDR2 YFSETQ. This CDR3 contains 15 residues. CDR3 region: CASSPFGGDSYEQYF. CDR3 DNA sequence: TGCGCCAGCAGCCCCTTCGGGGGGGACAGCTACGAGCAGTACTTC.

The chain joins TRBV11-2 to TRBJ2-7, with D perhaps TRBD1 or TRBD2 (6 bases each). The CDR3 loop spans 18 amino acids. Per germline, CDR1 SGHAT and CDR2 FQNNGV. V was cut by 2 bases and J by 4 bases, with 24 bases left in between. Written as DNA, the CDR3 is TGTGCCAGCAGCTTACCGTACGGGAGACAGCAGCAGGGGTACGAGCAGTACTTC. Translation gives CASSLPYGRQQQGYEQYF.

This clonotype appeared a few times. The V and J genes are TRBV10-3 and TRBJ2-1; TRBD1 might be the D (6 bases). The CDR3 consists of 19 residues. Germline CDR1 and CDR2: ENHRY and SYGVKD. Trimming stripped 4 bases from V and 0 bases from J, with 22 bases between. The CDR3 spells CAISGSLDTGKDSYNEQFF. The CDR3 DNA reads as TGTGCCATCAGTGGTTCCCTAGACACAGGGAAAGACTCCTACAATGAGCAGTTCTTC.